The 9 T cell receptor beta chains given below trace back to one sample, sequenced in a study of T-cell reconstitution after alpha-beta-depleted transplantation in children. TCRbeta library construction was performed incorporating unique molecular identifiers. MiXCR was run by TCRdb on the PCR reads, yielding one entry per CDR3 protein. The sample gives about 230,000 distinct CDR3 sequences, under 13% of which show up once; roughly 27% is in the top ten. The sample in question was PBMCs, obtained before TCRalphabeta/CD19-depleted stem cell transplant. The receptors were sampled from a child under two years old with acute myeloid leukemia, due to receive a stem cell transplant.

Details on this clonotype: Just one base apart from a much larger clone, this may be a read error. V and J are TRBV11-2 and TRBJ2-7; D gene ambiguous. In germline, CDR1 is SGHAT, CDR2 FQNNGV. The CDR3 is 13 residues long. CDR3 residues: CAGSTDWSYEQYF. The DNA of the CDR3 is TGTGCCGGCAGCACCGACTGGTCCTACGAGCAGTACTTC.

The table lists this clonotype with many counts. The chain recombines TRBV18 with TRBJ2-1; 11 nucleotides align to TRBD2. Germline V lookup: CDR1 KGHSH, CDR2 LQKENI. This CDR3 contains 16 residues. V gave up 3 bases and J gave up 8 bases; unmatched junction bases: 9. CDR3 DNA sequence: TGTGCCAGCTCACCCCCTGGGACTAGCGGAGGGGATGAGCAGTTCTTC. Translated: CASSPPGTSGGDEQFF.

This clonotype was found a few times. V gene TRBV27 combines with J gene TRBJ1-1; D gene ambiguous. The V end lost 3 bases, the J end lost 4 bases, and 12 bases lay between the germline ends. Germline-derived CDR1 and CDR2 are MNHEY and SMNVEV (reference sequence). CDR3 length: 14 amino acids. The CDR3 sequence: CASSFLGLRTEAFF. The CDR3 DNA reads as TGTGCCAGCAGTTTTTTGGGGTTGCGCACTGAAGCTTTCTTT.

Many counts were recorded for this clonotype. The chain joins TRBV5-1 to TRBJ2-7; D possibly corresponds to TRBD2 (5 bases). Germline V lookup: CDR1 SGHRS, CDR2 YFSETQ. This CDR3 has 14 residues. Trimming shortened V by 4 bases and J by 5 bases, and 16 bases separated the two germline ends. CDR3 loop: CASSTGGIYDEQYF. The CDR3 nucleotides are TGCGCCAGCAGCACTGGAGGTATTTACGACGAGCAGTACTTC.

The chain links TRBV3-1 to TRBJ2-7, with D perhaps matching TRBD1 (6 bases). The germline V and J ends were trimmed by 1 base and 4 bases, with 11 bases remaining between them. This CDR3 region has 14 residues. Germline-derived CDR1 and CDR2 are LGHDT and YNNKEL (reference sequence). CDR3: CASSQGTRGYEQYF. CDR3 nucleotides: TGTGCCAGCAGCCAAGGAACGAGGGGGTACGAGCAGTACTTC.

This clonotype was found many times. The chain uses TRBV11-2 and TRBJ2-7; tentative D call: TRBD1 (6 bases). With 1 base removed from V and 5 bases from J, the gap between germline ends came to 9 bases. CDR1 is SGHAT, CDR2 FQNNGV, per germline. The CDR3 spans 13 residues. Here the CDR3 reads CASSLVRGDEQYF. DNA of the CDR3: TGTGCCAGCAGCTTAGTCAGGGGCGACGAGCAGTACTTC.

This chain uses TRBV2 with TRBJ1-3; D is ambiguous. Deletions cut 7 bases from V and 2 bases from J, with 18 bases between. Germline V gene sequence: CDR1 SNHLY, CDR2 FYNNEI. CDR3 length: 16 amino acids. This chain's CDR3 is CASTPTGYVTGNTIYF. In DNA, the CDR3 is TGTGCCAGCACCCCCACTGGATACGTAACTGGAAACACCATATATTTT. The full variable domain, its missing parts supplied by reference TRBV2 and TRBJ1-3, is EPEVTQTPSHQVTQMGQEVILRCVPISNHLYFYWYRQILGQKVEFLVSFYNNEISEKSEIFDDQFSVERPDGSNFTLKIRSTKLEDSAMYFCASTPTGYVTGNTIYFGEGSWLTVV.

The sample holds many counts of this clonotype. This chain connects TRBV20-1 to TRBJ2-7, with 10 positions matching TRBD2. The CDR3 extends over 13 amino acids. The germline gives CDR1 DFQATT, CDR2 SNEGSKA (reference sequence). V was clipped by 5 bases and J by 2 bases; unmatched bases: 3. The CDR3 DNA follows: TGCAGTGCTGCTAGCGGGGGACCCTACGAGCAGTACTTC. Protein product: CSAASGGPYEQYF.

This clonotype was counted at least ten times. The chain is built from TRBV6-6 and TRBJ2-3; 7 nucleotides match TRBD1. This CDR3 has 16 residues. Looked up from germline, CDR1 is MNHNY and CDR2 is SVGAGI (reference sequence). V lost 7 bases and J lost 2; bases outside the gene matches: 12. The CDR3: CASTRDRDAFTDTQYF. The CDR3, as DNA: TGTGCCAGCACTAGAGACAGGGACGCTTTCACAGATACGCAGTATTTT.